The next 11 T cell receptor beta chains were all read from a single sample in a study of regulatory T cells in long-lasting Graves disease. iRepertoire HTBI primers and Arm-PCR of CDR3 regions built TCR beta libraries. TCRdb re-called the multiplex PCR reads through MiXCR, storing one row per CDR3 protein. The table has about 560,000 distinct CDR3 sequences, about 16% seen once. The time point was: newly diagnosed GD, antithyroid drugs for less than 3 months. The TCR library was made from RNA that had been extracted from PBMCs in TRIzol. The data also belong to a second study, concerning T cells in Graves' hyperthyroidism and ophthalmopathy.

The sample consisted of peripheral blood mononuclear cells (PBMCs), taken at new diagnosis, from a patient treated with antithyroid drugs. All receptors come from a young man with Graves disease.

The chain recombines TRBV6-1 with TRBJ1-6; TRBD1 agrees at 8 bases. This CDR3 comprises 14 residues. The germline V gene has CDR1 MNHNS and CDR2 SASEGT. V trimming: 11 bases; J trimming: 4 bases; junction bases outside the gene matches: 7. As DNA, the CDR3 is TGTGCCGGACAGGGTTTCGGGTATAATTCACCCCTCCACTTT. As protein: CAGQGFGYNSPLHF.

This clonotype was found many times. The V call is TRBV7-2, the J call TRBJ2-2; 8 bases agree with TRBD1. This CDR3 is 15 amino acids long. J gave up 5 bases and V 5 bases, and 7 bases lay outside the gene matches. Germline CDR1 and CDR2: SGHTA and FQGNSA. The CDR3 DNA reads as TGTGCCAGCAGCACCAGGACAGGGTCAACCGGGGAGCTGTTTTTT. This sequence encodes CASSTRTGSTGELFF. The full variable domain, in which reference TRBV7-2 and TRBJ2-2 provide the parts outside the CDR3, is GAGVSQSPSNKVTEKGKDVELRCDPISGHTALYWYRQSLGQGLEFLIYFQGNSAPDKSGLPSDRFSAERTGGSVSTLTIQRTQQEDSAVYLCASSTRTGSTGELFFGEGSRLTVL.

CDR3 sequence (DNA): TGTGCCAGCAGTTTACAGGTCCCTGAAGCTTTCTTT. It codes for CASSLQVPEAFF. The chain couples TRBV12-3 or TRBV12-4 to TRBJ1-1; the D is unclear. The ends were cut back, 2 bases at V and 6 bases at J, with 7 bases in the middle. The CDR3 covers 12 residues.

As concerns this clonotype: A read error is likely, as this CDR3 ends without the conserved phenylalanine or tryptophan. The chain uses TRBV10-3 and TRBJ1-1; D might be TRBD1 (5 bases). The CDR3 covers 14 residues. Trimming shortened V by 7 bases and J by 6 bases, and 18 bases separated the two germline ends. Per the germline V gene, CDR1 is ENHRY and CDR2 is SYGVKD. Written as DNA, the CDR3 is TGTGCCATCACCCAGAGATCCTGGGACGCTGAAGCTTTCCTT. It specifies CAITQRSWDAEAFL.

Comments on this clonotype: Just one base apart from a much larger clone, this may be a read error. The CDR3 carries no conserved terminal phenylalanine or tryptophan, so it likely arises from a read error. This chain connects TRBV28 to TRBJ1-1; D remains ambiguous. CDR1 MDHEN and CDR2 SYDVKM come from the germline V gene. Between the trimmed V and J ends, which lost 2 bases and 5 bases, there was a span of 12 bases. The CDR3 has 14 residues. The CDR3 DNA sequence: TGTGCCAGCAGTTTAGCCTCCGCCCGGACTGAAGCTTTCTCT. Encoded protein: CASSLASARTEAFS.

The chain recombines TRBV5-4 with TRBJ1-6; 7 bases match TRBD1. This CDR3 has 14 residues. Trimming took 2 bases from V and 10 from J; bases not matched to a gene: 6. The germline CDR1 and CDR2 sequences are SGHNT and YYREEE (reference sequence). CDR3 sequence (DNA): TGTGCCAGCAGCTTACAGGGGTCCCACTCACCCCTCCACTTT. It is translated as CASSLQGSHSPLHF.

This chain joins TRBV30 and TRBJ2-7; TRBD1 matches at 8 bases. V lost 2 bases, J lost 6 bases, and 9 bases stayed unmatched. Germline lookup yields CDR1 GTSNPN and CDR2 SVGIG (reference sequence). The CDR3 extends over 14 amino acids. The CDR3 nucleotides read TGTGCCTGGAGTATAACAGGGGGTTGGGGCGAGCAGTACTTC. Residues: CAWSITGGWGEQYF.

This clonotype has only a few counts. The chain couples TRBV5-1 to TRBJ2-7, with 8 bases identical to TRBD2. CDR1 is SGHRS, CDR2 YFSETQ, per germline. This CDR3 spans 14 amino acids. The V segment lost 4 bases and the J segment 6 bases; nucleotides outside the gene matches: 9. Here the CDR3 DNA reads TGCGCCAGCAGCCCCGGGGTAGCGGGATGCGAGCAGTACTTC. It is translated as CASSPGVAGCEQYF.

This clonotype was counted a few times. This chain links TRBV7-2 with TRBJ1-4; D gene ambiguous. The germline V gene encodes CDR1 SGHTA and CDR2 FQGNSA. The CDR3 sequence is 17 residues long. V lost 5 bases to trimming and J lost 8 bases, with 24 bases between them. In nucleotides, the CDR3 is TGTGCCAGCAGCCTACACGGCCGGGTCCCTGTAGAGGAAAAACTGTTTTTT. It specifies CASSLHGRVPVEEKLFF.

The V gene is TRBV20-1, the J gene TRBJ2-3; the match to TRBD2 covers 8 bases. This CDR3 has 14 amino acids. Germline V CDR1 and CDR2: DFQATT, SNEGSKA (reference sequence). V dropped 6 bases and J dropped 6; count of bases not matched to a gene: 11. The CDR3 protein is CSADGGAPVDTQYF. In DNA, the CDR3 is TGCAGTGCCGACGGGGGGGCTCCGGTGGATACGCAGTATTTT.

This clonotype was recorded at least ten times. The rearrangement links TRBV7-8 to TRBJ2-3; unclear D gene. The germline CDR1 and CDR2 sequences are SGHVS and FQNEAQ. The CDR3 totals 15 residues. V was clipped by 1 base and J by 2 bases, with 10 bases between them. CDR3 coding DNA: TGTGCCAGCAGCTTAGATGGCGTCTCCACAGATACGCAGTATTTT. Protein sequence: CASSLDGVSTDTQYF.